These T cell receptor beta chains were read from a single sample in a study of regulatory T cells in long-lasting Graves disease. TCRdb re-derived calls from the multiplex PCR reads in MiXCR, one entry per CDR3 protein. The sample shows around 400,000 distinct CDR3 sequences, roughly a fifth of them seen only once. The source was peripheral blood mononuclear cells (PBMCs), collected when the disease was refractory, from a patient treated with antithyroid drugs. The receptor set was obtained from a female donor with Graves disease. The CDR3 runs from the conserved cysteine through the conserved F or W. Fields, in order: J gene, clone size, V gene, CDR3 protein. Some rows mark clone size as missing; the rest say once, few, many or name a class of expanded clone.

j_gene: TRBJ2-5; abundance: many; v_gene: TRBV15; CDR3aa: CATSRDRGYTILAAQQETQYF
j_gene: TRBJ1-4; abundance: many; v_gene: TRBV12-3/TRBV12-4; CDR3aa: CASRPGGLGEKLFF
j_gene: TRBJ2-1; abundance: -; v_gene: TRBV2; CDR3aa: CASSASGQKGNEQFF
j_gene: TRBJ2-5; abundance: -; v_gene: TRBV19; CDR3aa: CASSISPGPGRETQYF
j_gene: TRBJ1-6; abundance: many; v_gene: TRBV28; CDR3aa: CASSPQDRVYSPLHF
j_gene: TRBJ2-2; abundance: many; v_gene: TRBV6-1; CDR3aa: CASTVEGGPAGELFF
j_gene: TRBJ1-1; abundance: many; v_gene: TRBV30; CDR3aa: CAWVRGNMNTEAFF
j_gene: TRBJ2-5; abundance: many; v_gene: TRBV15; CDR3aa: CATSRGAEETQYF
j_gene: TRBJ1-2; abundance: many; v_gene: TRBV2; CDR3aa: CASSDSWDARNYGYTF
j_gene: TRBJ2-6; abundance: -; v_gene: TRBV5-6; CDR3aa: CASSLGDRANVLTF
j_gene: TRBJ2-3; abundance: few; v_gene: TRBV2; CDR3aa: CASKTVDTDTQYF
j_gene: -; abundance: -; v_gene: TRBV18; CDR3aa: CASSPPRDNEQFF
j_gene: TRBJ1-5; abundance: -; v_gene: TRBV6-2/TRBV6-3; CDR3aa: CASTRGGNQPQHF
j_gene: TRBJ1-2; abundance: many; v_gene: TRBV5-1; CDR3aa: CASSLDGGYGYTF
j_gene: TRBJ2-7; abundance: many; v_gene: TRBV12-3/TRBV12-4; CDR3aa: CASSSRTGLSYEQYF
j_gene: TRBJ2-2; abundance: -; v_gene: TRBV7-3; CDR3aa: CASSLVGETTGELFF
j_gene: TRBJ2-5; abundance: many; v_gene: TRBV2; CDR3aa: CASRGVQETQYF
j_gene: TRBJ1-2; abundance: few; v_gene: TRBV7-8; CDR3aa: CASSLAFQGANYGYTF